This is a list of T cell receptor beta chains from one sample in a study of blood T cell repertoires in COVID-19. Data came from immunoSEQ multiplex PCR; TCRdb stores just in-frame clones and leaves some out. This table has 120,000 to 150,000 clones, roughly 76% appearing once. The sequencing sample was made of peripheral blood. The receptors were gathered from a human donor with acute or convalescent COVID-19. The donor label of this sample is uncertain. The CDR3 runs from the conserved cysteine through the conserved F or W. A D gene is named only where the DNA matches it firmly. For some rows the clone size is stated as once, few or many, or as a class when expanded; others skip it.

D	V	size	length	J	DNA	CDR3
.	TRBV5-1	few	15	TRBJ1-5	TGCGCCAGCAGCATCGCTACAGGGTCCAATCAGCCCCAGCATTTT	CASSIATGSNQPQHF
.	TRBV6-5	.	15	TRBJ1-2	TGTGCCAGCAGTTACGCGGACAGCCCCAGGGATGGCTACACCTTC	CASSYADSPRDGYTF
TRBD1	TRBV10-2	.	13	TRBJ1-1	TGCGCCAGCAGGGGGACAGAGAACACTGAAGCTTTCTTT	CASRGTENTEAFF
TRBD1	TRBV9	.	18	TRBJ2-5	TGTGCCAGCAGCGTAGGGGGACAGGGGGCCAAAAGGCGAGAGACCCAGTACTTC	CASSVGGQGAKRRETQYF
.	TRBV5-1	.	15	TRBJ1-1	TGCGCCAGCAGCTTGTTAGACAGAGTGAACACTGAAGCTTTCTTT	CASSLLDRVNTEAFF
.	TRBV6-5	.	14	TRBJ1-4	TGTGCCAGCAGTTACGGACAATGGAATGAAAAACTGTTTTTT	CASSYGQWNEKLFF
.	TRBV19	few	14	TRBJ1-2	TGTGCCAGTAGTATAGTTGGAGGGAAGAATGGCTACACCTTC	CASSIVGGKNGYTF
.	TRBV25-1	.	13	TRBJ1-2	TGTGCCAGCAGCCAAAGCGAAAACTATGGCTACACCTTC	CASSQSENYGYTF
.	TRBV5-4	.	15	TRBJ2-3	TGTGCCAGCAGCTTGGCCACAGGGATCACAGATACGCAGTATTTT	CASSLATGITDTQYF
TRBD2	TRBV5-1	.	15	TRBJ2-1	TGCGCCAGCAGCTCTAGCGGGGCCGTTTACAATGAGCAGTTCTTC	CASSSSGAVYNEQFF
.	TRBV5-4	few	14	TRBJ1-2	TGTGCCAGCAGCCACCAACAGGGCCCCTATGGCTACACCTTC	CASSHQQGPYGYTF
.	TRBV13	few	14	TRBJ2-1	TGTGCCAGCAGCTTAGGCCGGAGGATTAATGAGCAGTTCTTC	CASSLGRRINEQFF
.	TRBV21-1	.	10	TRBJ1-4	TGTGCCAGCACCACTCCAAAACTGTTTTTT	CASTTPKLFF
TRBD1	TRBV6-4	.	16	TRBJ1-1	TGTGCCAGCAGTGACCCGAGGAACAGGGGGCGGACTGAAGCTTTCTTT	CASSDPRNRGRTEAFF
.	TRBV9	.	14	TRBJ2-1	TGTGCCAGCAGCGTAGAACCCTGGGGGGATGAGCAGTTCTTC	CASSVEPWGDEQFF
.	TRBV2	.	14	TRBJ1-5	TGTGCCAGCAGTGGGGGGCTCCAGTATCAGCCCCAGCATTTT	CASSGGLQYQPQHF
TRBD2	TRBV4-2	.	16	TRBJ2-2	TGTGCCAGCACTCCTTCTTCTGGGGAGGGCACCGGGGAGCTGTTTTTT	CASTPSSGEGTGELFF
.	TRBV6-5	.	15	TRBJ1-2	TGTGCCAGCAGTTACTCGCGCTCAGCGAACTATGGCTACACCTTC	CASSYSRSANYGYTF
.	TRBV29-1	.	12	TRBJ1-2	TGCAGCGTTGAGACAGATAACTATGGCTACACCTTC	CSVETDNYGYTF
.	TRBV19	.	15	TRBJ1-2	TGTGCCAGTAATTCGGGGGGCGCGGGTGACTATGGCTACACCTTC	CASNSGGAGDYGYTF
TRBD1	TRBV9	.	16	TRBJ2-3	TGTGCCAGCAGCGAACTCGCAGGGGGCAGGACAGATACGCAGTATTTT	CASSELAGGRTDTQYF
.	TRBV29-1	.	15	TRBJ1-4	TGCAGCGTTCAACCGTACGGGGAAACTAATGAAAAACTGTTTTTT	CSVQPYGETNEKLFF
.	TRBV19	.	14	TRBJ1-5	TGTGCCAGTAGTATGACCAGGGCCAATCAGCCCCAGCATTTT	CASSMTRANQPQHF
.	TRBV6-6	.	15	TRBJ2-2	TGTGCCAGCAGCGTGGGACCGCGGGGCACCGGGGAGCTGTTTTTT	CASSVGPRGTGELFF
.	TRBV7-8	.	13	TRBJ1-5	TGTGCCAGCAGCCCGGTTCACGGTCAGCCCCAGCATTTT	CASSPVHGQPQHF
.	TRBV6-1	.	13	TRBJ2-3	TGTGCCAGCAGTGAAGGCAGGCCTTTTGCGCAGTATTTT	CASSEGRPFAQYF
TRBD1	TRBV7-9	.	15	TRBJ1-6	TGTGCCAGCAGCTTCCGGGACAGCAGTAATTCACCCCTCCACTTT	CASSFRDSSNSPLHF
TRBD2	TRBV5-5	.	12	TRBJ2-1	TGTGCCAGCGGGGAGGGGAACAATGAGCAGTTCTTC	CASGEGNNEQFF
TRBD1	TRBV2	.	15	TRBJ2-3	TGTGCCAGCACTCGGGACAGGGGGTTCACAGATACGCAGTATTTT	CASTRDRGFTDTQYF
.	TRBV21-1	.	14	TRBJ1-2	TGTGCCAGCAGCCAAGGGGGACAGGCCTATGGCTACACCTTC	CASSQGGQAYGYTF
TRBD1	TRBV6-5	once	15	TRBJ2-7	TGTGCCAGCAGTTACTCGTGGACAGGGGGCTACGAGCAGTACTTC	CASSYSWTGGYEQYF
.	TRBV4-2	few	16	TRBJ1-2	TGTGCCAGCAGCCAAGAAGGGGTTGGAGCTAACTATGGCTACACCTTC	CASSQEGVGANYGYTF
.	TRBV5-1	.	15	TRBJ2-1	TGCGCCAGCAGCTTGTCAGAGACGGGCTACAATGAGCAGTTCTTC	CASSLSETGYNEQFF
TRBD1	TRBV7-2	.	19	TRBJ2-7	TGTGCCAGCAGCTTTTTACTCCCCCTTAGGACAGGGTGGTACTACGAGCAGTACTTC	CASSFLLPLRTGWYYEQYF
.	TRBV10-1	.	14	TRBJ1-1	TGCGCCAGCAGTGAAGGGACACTGAACACTGAAGCTTTCTTT	CASSEGTLNTEAFF
TRBD1	TRBV3-1/TRBV3-2	.	15	TRBJ1-1	TGTGCCAGCAGCCACCCGCACAGGGGGAACACTGAAGCTTTCTTT	CASSHPHRGNTEAFF
.	TRBV4-1	.	17	TRBJ1-6	TGCGCCAGCAGCCAAGATGCCCCAGGTACCTATAATTCACCCCTCCACTTT	CASSQDAPGTYNSPLHF
.	TRBV2	.	15	TRBJ1-2	TGTGCCAGCACGCCCGGGTCCACCGGGTACTATGGCTACACCTTC	CASTPGSTGYYGYTF
.	TRBV30	few	13	TRBJ1-2	TGTGCCTGGAGTCGTCAGGCACACTATGGCTACACCTTC	CAWSRQAHYGYTF
.	TRBV4-1	.	12	TRBJ2-7	TGCGCCAGCAGCCAAGAACCGGGTAACCCCTCCTTC	CASSQEPGNPSF
TRBD1	TRBV7-3	.	14	TRBJ1-6	TGTGCCAGCAGCCGGACAGGGGTCGGTTCACCCCTCCACTTT	CASSRTGVGSPLHF
.	TRBV6-6	.	12	TRBJ1-1	TGTGCCAGCAGTTACGTCGACACTGAAGCTTTCTTT	CASSYVDTEAFF
.	TRBV6-5	once	14	TRBJ2-3	TGTGCCAGCAGTCCCAGACAGGGAGGAGATACGCAGTATTTT	CASSPRQGGDTQYF
TRBD1	TRBV5-6	.	15	TRBJ2-1	TGTGCCAGCAGCCTGCTGGGACAGGCCGCCAATGAGCAGTTCTTC	CASSLLGQAANEQFF
.	TRBV9	.	15	TRBJ2-5	TGTGCCAGCAGCGACGGAGGGGGGGCCGGGGAGACCCAGTACTTC	CASSDGGGAGETQYF
TRBD1	TRBV5-1	once	14	TRBJ1-1	TGCGCCAGCAGCTTAAACAGGGGTGGGACTGAAGCTTTCTTT	CASSLNRGGTEAFF
TRBD1	TRBV20-1	.	11	TRBJ1-1	TGCAGTGCTCGGGACAGGGTTGAAGCTTTCTTT	CSARDRVEAFF
.	TRBV3-1/TRBV3-2	.	15	TRBJ1-1	TGTGCCAGCAGCTCTCGATCCGGGGGTACCACTGAAGCTTTCTTT	CASSSRSGGTTEAFF
.	TRBV2	.	13	TRBJ2-2	TGTGCCAGCAGTGTTGAGGCCACCGGGGAGCTGTTTTTT	CASSVEATGELFF
.	TRBV5-1	.	14	TRBJ2-1	TGCGCCAGCAGCCCGGACAGCTCCTACAATGAGCAGTTCTTC	CASSPDSSYNEQFF
.	TRBV5-1	once	16	TRBJ2-2	TGCGCCAGCAGCCACGGCGGGACGGGGAACACCGGGGAGCTGTTTTTT	CASSHGGTGNTGELFF
.	TRBV29-1	once	11	TRBJ1-2	TGCAGCGTTGAAGATCAGAGGTCTTGGACCTTC	CSVEDQRSWTF
.	TRBV27	.	15	TRBJ1-1	TGTGCCAGCAGTTCCCTACAGGGTATGAACACTGAAGCTTTCTTT	CASSSLQGMNTEAFF
TRBD1	TRBV19	once	15	TRBJ1-5	TGTGCCAGTAGTGGACAGGGGCTAGAGAATCAGCCCCAGCATTTT	CASSGQGLENQPQHF